This record looks at one TCR beta chain sequence and its context. Its target is not known. Time point meaning: baseline, week 1 (first vaccination visit). Specified treatment: pre-vaccination baseline after standard-of-care therapy. The astrocytomas were IDH1-mutant, ATRX-negative, and WHO grade 3 or 4. The data were obtained in a study of a mutant IDH1 vaccine in newly diagnosed glioma. Study findings and constraints: Vaccine-induced immune responses occurred in 93.3% of patients.

Profiling relied on immunoSEQ multiplex PCR, and the TCRdb table lists in-frame clones only, not all of them. The table records about 88,000 clones, almost 85% of them present only once. V shed 3 bases and J shed 5 bases, with 8 bases lying between them. CDR3 length: 12 residues. Germline CDR1 reads SGDLS; CDR2 reads YYNGEE. This material consisted of PBMCs, taken from a glioma patient treated with radiotherapy, temozolomide or both. The receptor was derived from a man aged 40-55 years with glioma. Some clones in this sample may be carry-over from other donors' samples. The chain carries TRBV9 and TRBJ1-2; D possibly corresponds to TRBD1 (6 bases). CDR3 loop: CASSAGQYGYTF. Here the CDR3 DNA reads TGTGCCAGCAGCGCCGGACAGTATGGCTACACCTTC.